The 11 T cell receptor beta chains listed next were all sequenced from one sample in a study of blood T cell repertoires in COVID-19. Data came from immunoSEQ multiplex PCR; TCRdb stores just in-frame clones and leaves some out. The table records about 87,000 clones, about 85% of them present only once. The sequenced sample consisted of peripheral blood. These receptor sequences come from an elderly woman with COVID-19, enrolled during active disease.

This sequence joins TRBV6-5 and TRBJ2-1, with 7 positions matching TRBD1. The germline V gene has CDR1 MNHEY and CDR2 SVGAGI. The V segment lost 7 bases and the J segment 0 bases; nucleotides outside the gene matches: 6. CDR3 length: 15 residues. The CDR3 spells CASTWDSISYNEQFF. In DNA, the CDR3 is TGTGCCAGCACCTGGGACAGTATCTCCTACAATGAGCAGTTCTTC.

The rearrangement uses TRBV5-1 and TRBJ1-1, with unresolved D. V was shortened by 0 bases and J by 0 bases, with 9 bases between the two germline ends. The CDR3 runs 15 residues. Germline loops: CDR1 SGHRS, CDR2 YFSETQ. The DNA for the CDR3 is TGCGCCAGCAGCTTGGCGTGGAGCATGAACACTGAAGCTTTCTTT. It codes for CASSLAWSMNTEAFF.

This chain joins TRBV4-1 and TRBJ2-1; 8 positions agree with TRBD2. The germline V gene encodes CDR1 MGHRA and CDR2 YSYEKL. The CDR3 is made up of 16 amino acids. V dropped 2 bases and J dropped 3; count of bases not matched to a gene: 6. CDR3 loop: CASSQIAGTGYNEQFF. DNA of the CDR3: TGCGCCAGCAGCCAAATAGCGGGAACCGGCTACAATGAGCAGTTCTTC.

This clone has a single count. The J gene is TRBJ2-2, the V gene TRBV6-5, with 9 nucleotides matching TRBD1. This CDR3 has 13 residues. Trimming took 11 bases from V and 5 from J; bases not matched to a gene: 6. Germline assignment: CDR1 MNHEY and CDR2 SVGAGI. CDR3 residues: CAGRTGATGELFF. CDR3 nucleotide sequence: TGTGCCGGAAGGACAGGGGCGACCGGGGAGCTGTTTTTT.

The V gene is TRBV7-9, the J gene TRBJ2-2; a possible D gene is TRBD1 (6 bases). V shed 5 bases and J shed 1 base, with 11 bases lying between them. Germline CDR1 SEHNR, CDR2 FQNEAQ (reference sequence). This CDR3 spans 15 amino acids. The CDR3 protein is CASSVPGQNTGELFF. CDR3 in DNA: TGTGCCAGCAGCGTCCCGGGACAGAACACCGGGGAGCTGTTTTTT.

The rearrangement links TRBV6-5 to TRBJ1-6; D ambiguous. CDR1 MNHEY and CDR2 SVGAGI come from the germline V gene. Trimming left V 2 bases short and J 11 bases short, with 13 bases between. The CDR3 loop spans 14 amino acids. CDR3 region: CASSYDTPPAPLHF. The CDR3 DNA follows: TGTGCCAGCAGTTACGATACACCCCCAGCACCCCTCCACTTT.

This chain connects TRBV18 to TRBJ1-4, with 7 bases identical to TRBD1. The CDR3 length is 14 residues. The J segment lost 7 bases and the V segment lost 2 bases, leaving 4 bases of the junction unmatched. The V gene's germline CDR1 is KGHSH and CDR2 LQKENI. The CDR3, as DNA: TGTGCCAGCTCACCAGAGGGGGCTGGTGAAAAACTGTTTTTT. Translating gives CASSPEGAGEKLFF. The full variable domain, completed using reference TRBV18 and TRBJ1-4, is NAGVMQNPRHLVRRRGQEARLRCSPMKGHSHVYWYRQLPEEGLKFMVYLQKENIIDESGMPKERFSAEFPKEGPSILRIQQVVRGDSAAYFCASSPEGAGEKLFFGSGTQLSVL.

CDR3 residues: CASSLMDSGSEQYF. CDR3 in DNA: TGTGCCAGCTCACTTATGGATAGTGGGAGCGAGCAGTACTTC. J is TRBJ2-7 and V is TRBV18; possibly TRBD2 for D (5 bases). The CDR3 contains 14 residues. Germline V lookup: CDR1 KGHSH, CDR2 LQKENI. Trimming pared 4 bases from V and 6 bases from J, leaving 16 bases between.

The J gene is TRBJ2-7, the V gene TRBV27; D is perhaps TRBD1 (6 bases). The V and J ends lost 3 bases and 0 bases respectively, with 9 bases between them. Germline loops: CDR1 MNHEY, CDR2 SMNVEV (reference sequence). This CDR3 spans 14 amino acids. CDR3 sequence reads: CASSFGDTSYEQYF. The CDR3 nucleotides read TGTGCCAGCAGTTTCGGGGACACCTCCTACGAGCAGTACTTC.

The V and J genes are TRBV30 and TRBJ2-5; possible D gene TRBD2, 6 bases. CDR1 is GTSNPN, CDR2 SVGIG, per germline (reference sequence). V lost 5 bases and J lost 4, with 17 bases in between. CDR3 size: 14 residues. The CDR3 coding sequence is TGTGCCTGGTCCGGGGACTCTGGACGAGAGACCCAGTACTTC. Amino acid sequence: CAWSGDSGRETQYF.

The chain is built from TRBV6-1 and TRBJ2-7; the D gene is possibly TRBD2 (6 bases). This CDR3 contains 12 residues. With 5 bases removed from V and 2 bases from J, the gap between germline ends came to 7 bases. Germline CDR1 reads MNHNS; CDR2 reads SASEGT. CDR3 coding DNA: TGTGCCAGCAGTCCGGGGGCCTACGAGCAGTACTTC. Translation: CASSPGAYEQYF.